This TCR beta chain appears in the sequencing data of a study of T cell responses to AZD1222 COVID-19 vaccine. As for the study in general: Second-dose groups at about 4 or about 12 weeks were pooled. Broader study findings: Seropositivity was recorded at baseline in only six AZD1222 recipients. Among the donors, most were white British and more were female, and clonal diversity was possibly underestimated. Targets within unmutated variant regions were reportedly found for nearly half of spike-specific TCRs.

After removal of 2 bases from V and 4 bases from J, the junction contained 3 bases not matched to a gene. CDR3 size: 14 residues. CDR1 SGHDT and CDR2 YYEEEE come from the germline V gene. To note about this clone: Its antigen remains unknown.

TCRdb keeps only in-frame clones here, not all; method: immunoSEQ multiplex PCR. The data hold 85,000 to 130,000 clones, with approximately 89% observed a single time. The chain is built from TRBV5-6 and TRBJ1-3; 7 bases map to TRBD1. This sample comprised peripheral blood, obtained on day 0 of AZD1222 vaccination. The source is an adult in good health. The CDR3 DNA reads as TGTGCCAGCAGCTTTACAGGGGCCGGAAACACCATATATTTT. Its translation: CASSFTGAGNTIYF.